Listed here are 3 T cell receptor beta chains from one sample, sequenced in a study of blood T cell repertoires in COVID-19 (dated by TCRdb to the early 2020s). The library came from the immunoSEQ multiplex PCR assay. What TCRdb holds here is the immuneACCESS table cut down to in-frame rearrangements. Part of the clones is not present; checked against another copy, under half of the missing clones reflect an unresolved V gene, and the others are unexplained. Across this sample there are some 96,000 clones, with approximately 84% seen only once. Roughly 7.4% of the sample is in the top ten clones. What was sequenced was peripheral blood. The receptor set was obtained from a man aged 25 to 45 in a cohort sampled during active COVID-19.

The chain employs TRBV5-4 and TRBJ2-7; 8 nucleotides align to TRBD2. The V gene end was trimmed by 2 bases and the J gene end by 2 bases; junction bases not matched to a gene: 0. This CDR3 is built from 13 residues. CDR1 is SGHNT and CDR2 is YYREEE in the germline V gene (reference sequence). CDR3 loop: CASSFSGTYEQYF. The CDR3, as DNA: TGTGCCAGCAGCTTTAGCGGGACCTACGAGCAGTACTTC.

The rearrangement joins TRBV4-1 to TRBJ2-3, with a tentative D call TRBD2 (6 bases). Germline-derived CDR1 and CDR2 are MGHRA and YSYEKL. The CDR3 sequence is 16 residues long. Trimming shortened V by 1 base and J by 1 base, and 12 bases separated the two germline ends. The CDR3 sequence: CASSQVGRRGTDTQYF. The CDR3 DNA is TGCGCCAGCAGCCAAGTCGGGAGACGCGGCACAGATACGCAGTATTTT.

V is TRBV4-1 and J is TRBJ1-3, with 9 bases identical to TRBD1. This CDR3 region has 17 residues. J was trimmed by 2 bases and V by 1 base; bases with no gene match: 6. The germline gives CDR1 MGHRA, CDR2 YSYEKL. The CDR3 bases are TGCGCCAGCAGCCAAGCTAGGTACAGGGGGCCTGGAAACACCATATATTTT. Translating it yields CASSQARYRGPGNTIYF.